This T cell receptor (beta chain) originates from a study of radiation and T cells in renal cell carcinoma. The CDR3 has 14 residues. CDR1 and CDR2 from the germline V gene are MNHEY and SVGAGI. Trimming took off 2 bases at V and 7 bases at J, with 12 bases between the two ends. With respect to this clone: Its antigen is unidentified.

The method was immunoSEQ multiplex PCR; TCRdb's version includes in-frame clones alone and lacks a portion of them. The sample carries 70,000 to 95,000 clones, about 79% recorded once. Overall study findings and caveats: Top tumor clonotypes rose in blood 2 weeks post-radiation, then contracted.

Specified time point: baseline pretreatment blood. Regarding treatment: 15 Gy SBRT to primary tumor, nephrectomy 4 weeks later. Blood was sampled at baseline, 2 weeks and 4 weeks after SBRT. The sequence was obtained from a man aged 55-75 years with renal cell carcinoma. The genes are TRBV6-5 and TRBJ2-1; unclear D gene. This specimen was blood, taken from a patient whose treatment included radiotherapy and nephrectomy. The DNA for the CDR3 is TGTGCCAGCAGTTACACCCGCCTGGGGAATGAGCAGTTCTTC. Its protein is CASSYTRLGNEQFF.